This T cell receptor beta chain appears in the sequencing data of a study of cytomegalovirus exposure and HLA in healthy donors. Trimming removed 6 bases at V and 7 bases at J, with 25 bases between. Germline V gives CDR1 MDHEN, CDR2 SYDVKM. The CDR3 length is 17 residues. Use of 60 Vbeta and 13 Jbeta primers characterized the PCR. Sequenced by immunoSEQ multiplex PCR; TCRdb stores in-frame clones only, minus some. The table records about 150,000 clones, around 84% of them present only once. This clone is a singleton in its sample. The target antigen is unknown. As for the donors, each was a healthy bone marrow donor. Findings and limits, study-wide: Productive rates of about 87% or about 30% were seen for most TCR beta V segments in an earlier analysis.

J is TRBJ2-1 and V is TRBV28, with D perhaps TRBD1 (6 bases). Material: PBMCs. The sequence was collected from a man aged 18 to 30 in good health and CMV-seronegative. The CDR3 protein is CASSHPGAESPRNEQFF. The CDR3 bases are TGTGCCAGCAGCCACCCAGGGGCGGAGTCCCCCCGGAATGAGCAGTTCTTC.